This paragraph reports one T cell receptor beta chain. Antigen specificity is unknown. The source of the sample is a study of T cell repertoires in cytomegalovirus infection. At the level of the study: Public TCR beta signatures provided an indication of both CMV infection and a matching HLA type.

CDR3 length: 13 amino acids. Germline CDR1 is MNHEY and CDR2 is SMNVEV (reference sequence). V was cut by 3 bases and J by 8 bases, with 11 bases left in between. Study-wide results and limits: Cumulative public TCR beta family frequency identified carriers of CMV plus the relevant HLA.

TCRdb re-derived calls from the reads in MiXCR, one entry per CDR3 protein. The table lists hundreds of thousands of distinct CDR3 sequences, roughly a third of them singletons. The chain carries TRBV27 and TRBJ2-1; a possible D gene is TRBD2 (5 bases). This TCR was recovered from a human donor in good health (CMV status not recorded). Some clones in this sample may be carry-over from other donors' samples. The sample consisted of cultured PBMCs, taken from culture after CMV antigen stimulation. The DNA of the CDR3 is TGTGCCAGCAGTTTCCTAACTAGAGATGAGCAGTTCTTC. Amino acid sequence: CASSFLTRDEQFF.